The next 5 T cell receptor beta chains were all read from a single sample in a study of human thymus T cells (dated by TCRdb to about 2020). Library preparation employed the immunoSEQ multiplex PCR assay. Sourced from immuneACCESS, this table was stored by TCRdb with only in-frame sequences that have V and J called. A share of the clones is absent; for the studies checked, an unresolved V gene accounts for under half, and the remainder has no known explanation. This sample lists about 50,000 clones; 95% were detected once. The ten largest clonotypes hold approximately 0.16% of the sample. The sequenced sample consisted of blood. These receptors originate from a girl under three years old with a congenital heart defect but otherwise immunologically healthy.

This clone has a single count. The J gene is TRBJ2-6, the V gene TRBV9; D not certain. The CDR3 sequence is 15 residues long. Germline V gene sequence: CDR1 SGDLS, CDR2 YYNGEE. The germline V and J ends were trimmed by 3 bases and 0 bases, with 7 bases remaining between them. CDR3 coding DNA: TGTGCCAGCAGCGCGCGCATCTCTGGGGCCAACGTCCTGACTTTC. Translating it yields CASSARISGANVLTF.

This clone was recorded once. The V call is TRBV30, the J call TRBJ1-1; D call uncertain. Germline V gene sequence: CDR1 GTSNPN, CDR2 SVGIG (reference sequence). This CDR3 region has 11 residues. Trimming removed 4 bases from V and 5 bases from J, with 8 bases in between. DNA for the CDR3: TGTGCCTGGACGCAGTGGACTGAAGCTTTCTTT. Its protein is CAWTQWTEAFF.

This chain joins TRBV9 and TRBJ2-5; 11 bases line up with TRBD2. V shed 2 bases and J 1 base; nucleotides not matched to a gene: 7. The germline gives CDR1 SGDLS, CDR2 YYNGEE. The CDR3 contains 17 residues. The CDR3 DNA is TGTGCCAGCAGCGTTAGGACTAGCGGGCGACCCCAAGAGACCCAGTACTTC. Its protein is CASSVRTSGRPQETQYF.

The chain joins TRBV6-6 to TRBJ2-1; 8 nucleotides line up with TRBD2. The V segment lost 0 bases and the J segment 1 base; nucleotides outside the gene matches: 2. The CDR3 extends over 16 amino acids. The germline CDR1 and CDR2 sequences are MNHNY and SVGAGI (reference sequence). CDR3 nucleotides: TGTGCCAGCAGTTACTCGACGGGAGGGTCCTACAATGAGCAGTTCTTC. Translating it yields CASSYSTGGSYNEQFF.

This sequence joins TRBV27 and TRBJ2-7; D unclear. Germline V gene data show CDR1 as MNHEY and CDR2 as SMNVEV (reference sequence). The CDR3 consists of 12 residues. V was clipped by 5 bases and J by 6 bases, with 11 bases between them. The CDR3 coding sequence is TGTGCCAGCAGTCCACTGGGTCGCGAGCAGTACTTC. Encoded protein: CASSPLGREQYF.